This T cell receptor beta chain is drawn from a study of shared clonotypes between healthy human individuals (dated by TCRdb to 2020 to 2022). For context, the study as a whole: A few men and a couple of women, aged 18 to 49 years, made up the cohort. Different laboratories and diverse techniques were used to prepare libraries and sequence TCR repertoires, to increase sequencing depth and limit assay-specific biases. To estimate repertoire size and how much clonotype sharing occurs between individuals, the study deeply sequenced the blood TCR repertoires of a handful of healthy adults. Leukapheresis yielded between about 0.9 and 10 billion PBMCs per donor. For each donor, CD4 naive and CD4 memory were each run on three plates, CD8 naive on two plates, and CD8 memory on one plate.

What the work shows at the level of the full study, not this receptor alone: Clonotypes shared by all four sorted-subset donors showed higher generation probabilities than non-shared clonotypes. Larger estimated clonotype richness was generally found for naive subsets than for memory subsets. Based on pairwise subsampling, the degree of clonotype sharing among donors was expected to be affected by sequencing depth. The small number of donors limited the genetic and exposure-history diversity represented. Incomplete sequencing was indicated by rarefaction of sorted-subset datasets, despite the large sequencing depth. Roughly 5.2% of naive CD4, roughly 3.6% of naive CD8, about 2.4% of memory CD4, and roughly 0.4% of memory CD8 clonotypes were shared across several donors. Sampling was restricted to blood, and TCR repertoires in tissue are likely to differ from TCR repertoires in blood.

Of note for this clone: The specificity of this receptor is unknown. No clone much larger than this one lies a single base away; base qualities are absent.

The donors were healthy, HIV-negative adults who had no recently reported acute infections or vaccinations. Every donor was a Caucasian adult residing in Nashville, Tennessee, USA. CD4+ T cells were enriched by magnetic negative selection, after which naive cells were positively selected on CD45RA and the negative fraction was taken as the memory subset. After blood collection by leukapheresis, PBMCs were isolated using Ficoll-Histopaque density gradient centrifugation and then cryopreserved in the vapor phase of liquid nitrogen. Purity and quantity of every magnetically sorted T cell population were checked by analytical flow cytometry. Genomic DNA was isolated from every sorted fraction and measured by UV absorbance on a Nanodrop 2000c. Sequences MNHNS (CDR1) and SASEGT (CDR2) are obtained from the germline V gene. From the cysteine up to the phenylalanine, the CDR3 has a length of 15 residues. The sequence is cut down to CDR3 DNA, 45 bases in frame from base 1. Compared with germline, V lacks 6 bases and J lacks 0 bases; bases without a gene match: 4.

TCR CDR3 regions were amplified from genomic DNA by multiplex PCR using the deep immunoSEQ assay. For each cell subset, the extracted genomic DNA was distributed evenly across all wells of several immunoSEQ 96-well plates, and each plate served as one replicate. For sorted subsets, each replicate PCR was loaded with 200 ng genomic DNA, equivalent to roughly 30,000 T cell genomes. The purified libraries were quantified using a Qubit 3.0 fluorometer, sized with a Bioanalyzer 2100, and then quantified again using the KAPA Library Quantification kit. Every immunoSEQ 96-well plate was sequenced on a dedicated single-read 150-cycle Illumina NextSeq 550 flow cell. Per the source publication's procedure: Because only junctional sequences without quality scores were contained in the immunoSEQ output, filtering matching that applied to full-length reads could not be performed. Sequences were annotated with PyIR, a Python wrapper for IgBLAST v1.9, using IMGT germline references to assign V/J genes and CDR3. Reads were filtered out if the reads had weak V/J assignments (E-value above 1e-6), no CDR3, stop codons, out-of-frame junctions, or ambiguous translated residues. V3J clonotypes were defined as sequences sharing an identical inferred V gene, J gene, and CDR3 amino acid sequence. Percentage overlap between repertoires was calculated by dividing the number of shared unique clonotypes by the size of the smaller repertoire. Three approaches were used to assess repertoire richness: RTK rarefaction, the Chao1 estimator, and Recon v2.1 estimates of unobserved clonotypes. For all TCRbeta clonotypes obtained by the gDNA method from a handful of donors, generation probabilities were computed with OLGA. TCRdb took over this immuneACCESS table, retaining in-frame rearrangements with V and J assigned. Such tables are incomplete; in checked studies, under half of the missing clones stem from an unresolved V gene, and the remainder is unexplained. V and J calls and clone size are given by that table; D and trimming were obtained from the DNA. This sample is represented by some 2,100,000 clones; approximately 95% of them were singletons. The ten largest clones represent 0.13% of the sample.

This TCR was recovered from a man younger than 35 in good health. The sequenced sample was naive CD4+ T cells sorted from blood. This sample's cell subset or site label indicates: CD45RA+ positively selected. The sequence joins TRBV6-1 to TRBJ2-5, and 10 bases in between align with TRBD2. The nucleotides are TGTGCCAGCAGGACCGGACTAGCGGACCAAGAGACCCAGTACTTC. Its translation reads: CASRTGLADQETQYF.